These T cell receptor beta chains were read from a single sample in a study of human versus mouse CDR3 diversity and MHC coevolution. Here immunoSEQ multiplex PCR was the method, and the copy in TCRdb shows in-frame clones only, minus some. This table holds 50,000 to 70,000 clones, around 94% found once. The material sequenced was naive CD4+ T cells from blood. The receptors originated from a person between 60 and 69 years old in good health. Each CDR3 is given with its conserved first and last residue. A D gene is named only where the DNA matches it firmly. Size is stated for part of the rows, as once, few or many counts, or as a class when the clone is expanded.

D: TRBD1
V: TRBV11-2
J: TRBJ2-1
size: .
DNA: TGTGCCAGCAGCTCGGACAGGGGGGAGGTCCCCTTCTTC
CDR3: CASSSDRGEVPFF

D: TRBD1
V: TRBV2
J: TRBJ2-7
size: .
DNA: TGTGCCAGCAGTGCCCTGGACAGGGGGATCCACGAGCAGTACTTC
CDR3: CASSALDRGIHEQYF

D: .
V: TRBV4-1
J: TRBJ2-7
size: .
DNA: TGCGCCAGCAGCCAAGGCCCCGCCGGAACCGCCGGGGAGCAGTACTTC
CDR3: CASSQGPAGTAGEQYF

D: TRBD2
V: TRBV7-3
J: TRBJ2-2
size: .
DNA: TGTGCCAGTAATAGCGGGACCCCCTTATTGACCGGGGAGCTGTTTTTT
CDR3: CASNSGTPLLTGELFF

D: TRBD1
V: TRBV7-9
J: TRBJ2-3
size: .
DNA: TGTGCCAGCAGCGACGGACAGGGTCGAACAGATACGCAGTATTTT
CDR3: CASSDGQGRTDTQYF

D: .
V: TRBV19
J: TRBJ1-5
size: .
DNA: TGTGCCAGTAGTGCCCCCCCACAGGAATATAGCAATCAGCCCCAGCATTTT
CDR3: CASSAPPQEYSNQPQHF

D: .
V: TRBV7-9
J: TRBJ2-5
size: .
DNA: TGTGCCAGCGGTTCCGGGGAGACCCAGTACTTC
CDR3: CASGSGETQYF

D: .
V: TRBV18
J: TRBJ1-1
size: .
DNA: TGTGCCAGCTCACCACCGGTTGCCAGGGCTGTGGGTGAAGCTTTCTTT
CDR3: CASSPPVARAVGEAFF

D: .
V: TRBV11-3
J: TRBJ2-1
size: .
DNA: TGTGCCAGCAGCAGGAGCGACAATGAGCAGTTCTTC
CDR3: CASSRSDNEQFF

D: .
V: TRBV6-5
J: TRBJ1-1
size: .
DNA: TGTGCCAGCAGTTACGCAGGTAGCACTGAAGCTTTCTTT
CDR3: CASSYAGSTEAFF

D: .
V: TRBV7-8
J: TRBJ2-2
size: .
DNA: TGTGCCAGCAGCTTAGCGGGAAGCGGAGACACCGGGGAGCTGTTTTTT
CDR3: CASSLAGSGDTGELFF

D: .
V: TRBV9
J: TRBJ2-1
size: .
DNA: TGTGCCAGCAGCCCCTTAATAGCAAACAATGAGCAGTTCTTC
CDR3: CASSPLIANNEQFF

D: .
V: TRBV10-3
J: TRBJ2-7
size: .
DNA: TGTGCCATCAGTGAGGGCGGGTTAAAATACGAGCAGTACTTC
CDR3: CAISEGGLKYEQYF

D: TRBD1
V: TRBV2
J: TRBJ2-3
size: .
DNA: TGTGCCAGCAGTAAGGACAGGAATCCCCCTACGCAGTATTTT
CDR3: CASSKDRNPPTQYF

D: .
V: TRBV21-1
J: TRBJ2-5
size: .
DNA: TGTGCCAGCAGCAAAGAGGGACTAGCGGGAGTACTAAAAGAGACCCAGTACTTC
CDR3: CASSKEGLAGVLKETQYF

D: .
V: TRBV10-2
J: TRBJ2-3
size: .
DNA: TGCGCCACACTCCGGGGTATCACAGATACGCAGTATTTT
CDR3: CATLRGITDTQYF

D: .
V: TRBV27
J: TRBJ2-7
size: .
DNA: TGTGCCAGCAGTTCTGCGGGGAGGTGGGACGAGCAGTACTTC
CDR3: CASSSAGRWDEQYF

D: .
V: TRBV21-1
J: TRBJ2-7
size: .
DNA: TGTGCCAGCGCGAATGGGACAGTTAGCGGGATCTCCTACGAGCAGTACTTC
CDR3: CASANGTVSGISYEQYF

D: .
V: TRBV5-1
J: TRBJ1-2
size: .
DNA: TGCGCCAGCAGCTTGGACGGGGGGAAGGGGGATGGCTACACCTTC
CDR3: CASSLDGGKGDGYTF

D: TRBD1
V: TRBV9
J: TRBJ1-4
size: .
DNA: TGTGCCAGCAGCATCACGACAGGGGGGAATGAAAAACTGTTTTTT
CDR3: CASSITTGGNEKLFF

D: .
V: TRBV29-1
J: TRBJ1-2
size: once
DNA: TGCAGCGTGCACAGGGCCGGAGGCTATGGCTACACCTTC
CDR3: CSVHRAGGYGYTF

D: TRBD1
V: TRBV5-4
J: TRBJ2-5
size: once
DNA: TGTGCCAGCAGCCTACCGGGACAGGAACAAGAGACCCAGTACTTC
CDR3: CASSLPGQEQETQYF

D: .
V: TRBV11-1
J: TRBJ2-5
size: .
DNA: TGTGCCAGCAGCTTAGCCTACTCGCCAGGAGAGACCCAGTACTTC
CDR3: CASSLAYSPGETQYF

D: .
V: TRBV6-5
J: TRBJ1-4
size: .
DNA: TGTGCCAGCAGTGAAAACCGAGTTAATGAAAAACTGTTTTTT
CDR3: CASSENRVNEKLFF

D: .
V: TRBV9
J: TRBJ2-1
size: .
DNA: TGTGCCAGCAGCGTAGGGACTTCCCTTTTCAATGAGCAGTTCTTC
CDR3: CASSVGTSLFNEQFF

D: TRBD2
V: TRBV11-2
J: TRBJ2-7
size: .
DNA: TGTGCCAGCAGCACCTTGACTAGCGGGAGTTACGAGCAGTACTTC
CDR3: CASSTLTSGSYEQYF

D: TRBD1
V: TRBV19
J: TRBJ2-7
size: .
DNA: TGTGCCAGTAGGGGCAGGGGGCAGGACGAGCAGTACTTC
CDR3: CASRGRGQDEQYF

D: .
V: TRBV11-3
J: TRBJ2-3
size: .
DNA: TGTGCCAGCGCCGGAGGAAACACAGATACGCAGTATTTT
CDR3: CASAGGNTDTQYF